This passage covers 16 T cell receptor beta chains from one sample sequenced in a study of graft-versus-host responses after intestinal transplantation. TCRdb keeps only in-frame clones here, not all; method: immunoSEQ multiplex PCR. The data hold about 100,000 clones, with roughly 90% observed a single time. Their recognized antigens are unknown. The sequencing used unstimulated CD4+ T cells sorted from spleen or lymph node cells, collected before transplant. These TCRs come from a human donor who was the organ donor for an intestinal transplant.

The chain joins TRBV19 to TRBJ2-6; maybe TRBD1 (5 bases). From germline, CDR1 is LNHDA and CDR2 SQIVND (reference sequence). V was cut by 3 bases and J by 2 bases, with 14 bases left in between. The CDR3 consists of 17 residues. CDR3 DNA sequence: TGTGCCAGTAGTATGTCATCTTGGGGCACTGGGGCCAACGTCCTGACTTTC. The encoded protein is CASSMSSWGTGANVLTF.

The chain carries TRBV5-1 and TRBJ1-1; TRBD1 is a possible D gene (5 bases). Deletions cut 5 bases from V and 8 bases from J, with 16 bases between. CDR3 length: 13 residues. Germline CDR1 is SGHRS and CDR2 is YFSETQ. CDR3: CASRSGTYREAFF. CDR3 DNA sequence: TGCGCCAGCAGGTCCGGGACCTACAGGGAAGCTTTCTTT.

V and J are TRBV2 and TRBJ1-6, with 7 bases that match TRBD1. This CDR3 comprises 14 residues. Germline V CDR1 and CDR2: SNHLY, FYNNEI. The V segment lost 6 bases and the J segment 8 bases; nucleotides outside the gene matches: 7. CDR3 sequence: CASRVRGIDSPLHF. CDR3 DNA sequence: TGTGCCAGCAGAGTCAGGGGGATTGATTCACCCCTCCACTTT.

This chain joins TRBV19 and TRBJ2-5; D is uncertain. The length of the CDR3 is 15 residues. Germline V gene lookup returns CDR1 LNHDA and CDR2 SQIVND (reference sequence). V lost 2 bases to trimming and J lost 5 bases, with 15 bases between them. The CDR3 here is CASSIRGGGGETQYF. The DNA for the CDR3 is TGTGCCAGTAGTATACGAGGCGGTGGTGGGGAGACCCAGTACTTC.

Here the CDR3 DNA reads TGTGCCAGCAGCCCGCTTCGGGGACAACACTACGAGCAGTACTTC. Translation gives CASSPLRGQHYEQYF. The rearrangement uses TRBV4-2 and TRBJ2-7, with D tentatively TRBD1 (6 bases). Germline CDR1 and CDR2: LGHNA and YNFKEQ. V lost 4 bases, J lost 3 bases, and 16 bases lay in between. The CDR3 runs 15 residues.

Worth noting for this clone: This sample also contains other DNA sequences that code for the same CDR3. CDR3 bases: TGTGCCAGCAGCCTCCTTCCGCGTGGCTCCTACGAGCAGTACTTC. This codes for CASSLLPRGSYEQYF. This sequence joins TRBV7-6 and TRBJ2-7; D not resolved. Germline V gives CDR1 SGHVS, CDR2 FNYEAQ. CDR3 length: 15 amino acids. V was trimmed by 5 bases and J by 0 bases, leaving 14 bases between them.

V and J are TRBV5-6 and TRBJ1-4, with 8 bases fitting TRBD1. Germline V gives CDR1 SGHDT, CDR2 YYEEEE. After removal of 1 base from V and 3 bases from J, the junction contained 5 bases not matched to a gene. The CDR3 is made up of 16 amino acids. This CDR3 reads CASSLRQGAANEKLFF. The CDR3 DNA is TGTGCCAGCAGCTTGCGGCAGGGGGCGGCTAATGAAAAACTGTTTTTT.

Concerning this clone itself: Germline is not matched at one junction end, which may reflect a read error. V gene TRBV19 combines with J gene TRBJ2-6; D is perhaps TRBD1 (6 bases). CDR1 and CDR2 from the germline V gene are LNHDA and SQIVND (reference sequence). The CDR3 has 18 amino acids. This CDR3 is CASSKPGHSSSGANVLTF. The CDR3, as DNA: TGTGCCAGCAGTAAACCGGGACATTCCTCCTCTGGGGCCAACGTCCTGACTTTC. The full variable domain, rest sourced from reference TRBV19 and TRBJ2-6, is DGGITQSPKYLFRKEGQNVTLSCEQNLNHDAMYWYRQDPGQGLRLIYYSQIVNDFQKGDIAEGYSVSREKKESFPLTVTSAQKNPTAFYLCASSKPGHSSSGANVLTFGAGSRLTVL.

This clone was seen a handful of times. This chain connects TRBV19 to TRBJ1-3, with D unclear. The CDR3 loop spans 15 amino acids. Germline values: CDR1 LNHDA, CDR2 SQIVND (reference sequence). Trimming stripped 3 bases from V and 0 bases from J, with 9 bases between. CDR3 sequence reads: CASSITAFSGNTIYF. CDR3 sequence (DNA): TGTGCCAGTAGTATTACGGCTTTCTCTGGAAACACCATATATTTT.

The rearrangement uses TRBV25-1 and TRBJ1-1; no reliable D call. The CDR3 has 13 amino acids. The ends were cut back, 6 bases at V and 1 base at J, with 9 bases in the middle. Germline lookup yields CDR1 MGHDK and CDR2 SYGVNS. In DNA, the CDR3 is TGTGCCAGCAGGTCGGGCGGGAACACTGAAGCTTTCTTT. It is translated as CASRSGGNTEAFF.

This chain joins TRBV6-4 and TRBJ2-7; 7 bases line up with TRBD2. V shed 2 bases and J 0 bases; nucleotides not matched to a gene: 25. The CDR3 is 22 residues long. CDR1 is MRHNA and CDR2 is SNTAGT in the germline V gene. The CDR3, as DNA: TGTGCCAGCAGTGACCCCTTAGGGCTGTGTCTGGGGGGGGGTCTAAACTCCTACGAGCAGTACTTC. Translated, it gives CASSDPLGLCLGGGLNSYEQYF.

The chain couples TRBV6-1 to TRBJ2-3; no clear D. CDR3 size: 13 residues. The germline V gene encodes CDR1 MNHNS and CDR2 SASEGT. V dropped 4 bases and J dropped 6 bases, with 11 bases sitting between them. The CDR3 nucleotides read TGTGCCAGCAGTGTTTTGGCGCGGGATACGCAGTATTTT. It codes for CASSVLARDTQYF.

The V call is TRBV6-1, the J call TRBJ1-1; maybe TRBD1 (6 bases). Deletions cut 3 bases from V and 5 bases from J, with 13 bases between. Germline-derived CDR1 and CDR2 are MNHNS and SASEGT. CDR3 size: 14 residues. This chain's CDR3 is CASSDLGARTEAFF. CDR3 bases: TGTGCCAGCAGTGACCTGGGGGCGAGGACTGAAGCTTTCTTT.

The chain employs TRBV18 and TRBJ1-2, with 7 bases aligning to TRBD1. The V segment lost 0 bases and the J segment 7 bases; nucleotides outside the gene matches: 2. This CDR3 is built from 13 residues. CDR1 and CDR2 from the germline V gene are KGHSH and LQKENI. The CDR3 DNA reads as TGTGCCAGCTCACCACCGACAGGGTTTGGCTACACCTTC. Its protein is CASSPPTGFGYTF.

The V and J genes are TRBV7-2 and TRBJ1-4; 7 bases agree with TRBD1. Germline CDR1 reads SGHTA; CDR2 reads FQGNSA. V was clipped by 6 bases and J by 8 bases; unmatched bases: 9. The CDR3 spans 14 residues. The CDR3 sequence: CASSYRQGSEKLFF. The CDR3 nucleotides read TGTGCCAGCAGTTACCGACAGGGTAGCGAAAAACTGTTTTTT.

V is TRBV21-1 and J is TRBJ1-6; TRBD1 reflects the table's D call only, with no check against the DNA. TRBV21-1 is a pseudogene. The length of the CDR3 is 22 residues. CDR3 region: CASSKESNSPRIRQIHNSPLHF. Written as DNA, the CDR3 is TGTGCCAGCAGCAAAGAATCCAACTCGCCCCGAATCCGACAGATTCACAATTCACCCCTCCACTTT.